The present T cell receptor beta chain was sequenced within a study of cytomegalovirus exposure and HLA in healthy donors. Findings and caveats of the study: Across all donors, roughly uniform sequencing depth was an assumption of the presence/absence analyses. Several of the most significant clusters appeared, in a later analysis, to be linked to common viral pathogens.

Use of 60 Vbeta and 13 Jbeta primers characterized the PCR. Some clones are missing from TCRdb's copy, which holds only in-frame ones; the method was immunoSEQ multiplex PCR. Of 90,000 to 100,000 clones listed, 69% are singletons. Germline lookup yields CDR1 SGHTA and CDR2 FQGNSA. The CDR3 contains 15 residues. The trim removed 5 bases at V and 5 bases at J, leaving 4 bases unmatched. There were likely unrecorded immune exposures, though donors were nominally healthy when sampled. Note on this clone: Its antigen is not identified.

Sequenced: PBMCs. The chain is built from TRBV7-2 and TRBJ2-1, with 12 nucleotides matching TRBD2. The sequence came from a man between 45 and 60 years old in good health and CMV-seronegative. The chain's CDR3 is CASSPRLAGDNEQFF. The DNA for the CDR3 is TGTGCCAGCAGCCCCCGACTAGCGGGGGACAATGAGCAGTTCTTC.